This paragraph covers one T cell receptor (beta chain) sequence. This specimen belongs to a study of blood T cell repertoires in COVID-19. The overall study: The United States, Italy and Spain were the sources of the acute and convalescent COVID-19 samples. PBMCs, B-cell-depleted T cells, or T cells were the source of the cDNA or gDNA that made up the material.

Assignments of participants to cohorts depended upon their own reported clinical history. As handled by the study authors: Counts of nucleated cells, estimated from reference gene primer amplification, were obtained. Data came from immunoSEQ multiplex PCR; TCRdb stores just in-frame clones and leaves some out. V, J and clone size were drawn from that table, and D and trimming were deduced from the DNA. The sample includes some 230,000 clones, more than 80% of them seen just once. The length of the CDR3 is 14 residues. CDR1 is SNHLY and CDR2 is FYNNEI in the germline V gene. Trimming pared 7 bases from V and 0 bases from J, leaving 12 bases between.

Sample: PBMCs or T cells enriched from blood (not recorded which). This receptor was identified in a woman in her late teens or twenties in a cohort exposed to, infected with or recovered from COVID-19 (not recorded which). This chain uses TRBV2 with TRBJ1-1; D is possibly TRBD1 (6 bases). CDR3 sequence: CASTYQGLNTEAFF. CDR3 nucleotides: TGTGCCAGCACCTATCAGGGGTTGAACACTGAAGCTTTCTTT.